Each of the 25 T cell receptor beta chains below was sequenced from the same sample in a study of T cell repertoires in cytomegalovirus infection. For these TCRs, the target antigens are not known. MiXCR, run by TCRdb on the reads, gives a single entry per CDR3 protein. The table has approximately 470,000 distinct CDR3 sequences, roughly 46% seen once. The input for sequencing was cultured PBMCs, taken from culture after CMV antigen stimulation. The receptor set was obtained from a human donor in good health (CMV status not recorded). Some clones in this sample may be carry-over from other donors' samples.

This rearrangement joins TRBV5-4 to TRBJ1-4; unclear D gene. The CDR3 has 13 amino acids. Germline assignment: CDR1 SGHNT and CDR2 YYREEE (reference sequence). V was clipped by 2 bases and J by 8 bases, with 10 bases between them. CDR3 in amino acids: CASSFGPEEKLFF. For the CDR3, the DNA is TGTGCCAGCAGCTTCGGTCCAGAAGAAAAACTGTTTTTT.

The chain employs TRBV4-1 and TRBJ1-1; D gene uncertain. This CDR3 comprises 15 residues. Germline V gene sequence: CDR1 MGHRA, CDR2 YSYEKL. The V gene lost 0 bases and the J gene lost 1 base, with 9 bases spanning the gap. The chain's CDR3 is CASSQEGRGNTEAFF. The DNA for the CDR3 is TGCGCCAGCAGCCAAGAGGGTCGCGGGAACACTGAAGCTTTCTTT.

This clonotype was seen a single time. Its ends do not fully match the called genes, so a read error is possible. This chain links TRBV7-2 with TRBJ1-6; D unresolved. This CDR3 is 12 amino acids long. Germline V gene lookup returns CDR1 SGHTA and CDR2 FQGNSA. The CDR3 loop is CASSYGDSPFHF. CDR3 DNA sequence: TGTGCCAGCAGCTATGGGGATTCACCCTTCCACTTT.

The V call is TRBV20-1, the J call TRBJ2-3, with 14 bases that match TRBD2. Germline values: CDR1 DFQATT, CDR2 SNEGSKA (reference sequence). The ends lost 5 bases at V and 3 bases at J; junction bases unmatched: 4. The CDR3 is 15 amino acids. Written as DNA, the CDR3 is TGCAGTGCTCAGGGACTAGCGGGAGAAACAGATACGCAGTATTTT. Translated: CSAQGLAGETDTQYF.

The chain has TRBV6-6 and TRBJ2-3; 10 bases fit TRBD2. V gave up 0 bases and J gave up 2 bases; unmatched junction bases: 8. The CDR3 is made up of 18 amino acids. The germline V gene encodes CDR1 MNHNY and CDR2 SVGAGI (reference sequence). The CDR3 loop is CASSYSSRGTSDTDTQYF. CDR3 sequence (DNA): TGTGCCAGCAGTTACTCCTCGAGAGGGACTAGCGACACAGATACGCAGTATTTT.

The chain has TRBV7-8 and TRBJ1-4; 9 nucleotides match TRBD1. Germline V lookup: CDR1 SGHVS, CDR2 FQNEAQ. The CDR3 has 14 amino acids. With V trimmed by 4 bases and J by 8 bases, 5 bases remained unmatched. The CDR3 loop reads CASSSGQGGEKLFF. In DNA, the CDR3 is TGTGCCAGCAGCTCGGGACAGGGAGGGGAAAAACTGTTTTTT.

This chain joins TRBV7-2 and TRBJ2-4; TRBD2 matches 7 bases. V trimming: 5 bases; J trimming: 2 bases; junction bases outside the gene matches: 9. This CDR3 contains 16 residues. Germline V gives CDR1 SGHTA, CDR2 FQGNSA. For the CDR3, the DNA is TGTGCCAGCAGCCCCAGCGGGGCCTCCTCCAAAAACATTCAGTACTTC. Amino acid sequence: CASSPSGASSKNIQYF.

This rearrangement joins TRBV12-3 or TRBV12-4 to TRBJ1-2; 7 bases map to TRBD1. CDR3 length equals 13 residues. Germline trimming cut 3 bases from V and 8 bases from J; bases unmatched to any gene: 6. The CDR3 coding sequence is TGTGCCAGCAGTTTTGGGACAGCCTTGGGCTACACCTTC. Amino acid sequence: CASSFGTALGYTF.

This clonotype was counted a few times. This chain joins TRBV4-1 and TRBJ2-7; possibly TRBD1 or TRBD2 for D (5 bases each). The CDR3 extends over 13 amino acids. The germline V gene encodes CDR1 MGHRA and CDR2 YSYEKL. With 4 bases removed from V and 5 bases from J, the gap between germline ends came to 12 bases. The CDR3 region is CASSPSGSDEQYF. In DNA form, the CDR3 reads TGCGCCAGCAGCCCCTCAGGGAGTGACGAGCAGTACTTC.

The chain uses TRBV7-2 and TRBJ2-2; 7 bases agree with TRBD1. J gave up 6 bases and V 3 bases, and 4 bases lay outside the gene matches. Germline V gene lookup returns CDR1 SGHTA and CDR2 FQGNSA. The CDR3 spans 14 residues. In DNA form, the CDR3 reads TGTGCCAGCAGCTTGCGACAGGGTCCCGGGGAGCTGTTTTTT. It is translated as CASSLRQGPGELFF.

The chain recombines TRBV12-3 or TRBV12-4 with TRBJ2-7; D is possibly TRBD2 (5 bases). CDR3 length: 14 amino acids. The V and J ends lost 3 bases and 4 bases respectively, with 13 bases between them. The CDR3: CASSLKLGGYEQYF. CDR3 nucleotides: TGTGCCAGCAGTTTGAAGCTCGGAGGTTACGAGCAGTACTTC.

The CDR3 spells CASSFFGSNEQFF. DNA for the CDR3: TGTGCCAGCAGTTTCTTCGGGAGTAATGAGCAGTTCTTC. The chain links TRBV6-1 to TRBJ2-1; possibly TRBD2 for D (6 bases). In germline, CDR1 is MNHNS, CDR2 SASEGT. The CDR3 sequence is 13 residues long. Trimming removed 5 bases from V and 7 bases from J, with 12 bases in between.

The V and J genes are TRBV12-3 or TRBV12-4 and TRBJ2-5; D is perhaps TRBD1 or TRBD2 (5 bases each). There are 16 residues in the CDR3. V was pared by 6 bases and J by 4 bases, with 21 bases between. The CDR3 nucleotides read TGTGCCAGCAGGGAAATAGCGTGGGACCGTCCAGAGACCCAGTACTTC. Amino acid sequence: CASREIAWDRPETQYF.

The chain uses TRBV10-3 and TRBJ2-7; 8 bases fit TRBD1. J lost 4 bases, V lost 3 bases, and 5 bases had no gene match. Germline-derived CDR1 and CDR2 are ENHRY and SYGVKD. The CDR3 runs to 14 residues. The CDR3 sequence: CAISEGQGAYEQYF. The DNA for the CDR3 is TGTGCCATCAGTGAAGGGCAGGGGGCTTACGAGCAGTACTTC.

V usage is TRBV19 and J usage is TRBJ1-4, with D perhaps TRBD1 (5 bases). The germline V gene encodes CDR1 LNHDA and CDR2 SQIVND (reference sequence). This CDR3 has 15 residues. Trimming shortened V by 7 bases and J by 6 bases, and 18 bases separated the two germline ends. CDR3 amino acids: CASMGRIPGHEKLFF. CDR3 sequence (DNA): TGTGCCAGTATGGGAAGGATTCCGGGGCATGAAAAACTGTTTTTT.

As regards this clonotype: One end of the junction varies from germline; a read error may be responsible. This chain uses TRBV7-6 with TRBJ2-1; the D is unclear. Germline CDR1 and CDR2: SGHVS and FNYEAQ. The CDR3 sequence is 14 residues long. In DNA, the CDR3 is TGTGCCAGCAGTTTAGCTCCGGGCTTGGATGAGCAGTTCTTC. Its translation: CASSLAPGLDEQFF.

The J gene is TRBJ2-5, the V gene TRBV12-3 or TRBV12-4; 12 bases map to TRBD1. There are 16 residues in the CDR3. The ends lost 5 bases at V and 5 bases at J; junction bases unmatched: 9. CDR3 coding DNA: TGTGCCAGCAGTCCAGGGACAGGGGGCTGGACGGAGACCCAGTACTTC. This translates into CASSPGTGGWTETQYF.

This clonotype was detected a few times. The J gene is TRBJ2-3, the V gene TRBV7-8; D call uncertain. The CDR3 has 16 amino acids. V was cut by 6 bases and J by 1 base, with 17 bases left in between. CDR1 is SGHVS and CDR2 is FQNEAQ in the germline V gene. The CDR3 nucleotides read TGTGCCAGCAGTTTCCACGAGATAATCCGCACAGATACGCAGTATTTT. Its protein product is CASSFHEIIRTDTQYF.

This clonotype was detected only a few times. The chain uses TRBV7-2 and TRBJ1-1; D is unclear. Germline loops: CDR1 SGHTA, CDR2 FQGNSA. Trimming took off 5 bases at V and 10 bases at J, with 17 bases between the two ends. CDR3 length: 13 residues. The CDR3 DNA reads as TGTGCCAGCAGCCCAATGGGAGCGGGAGGAGCTTTCTTT. Translated, it gives CASSPMGAGGAFF.

This clonotype was picked up a small number of times. The chain links TRBV12-3 or TRBV12-4 to TRBJ2-1; D may match TRBD1 or TRBD2 (8 bases each). V lost 5 bases and J 7 bases, leaving 21 bases between the germline ends. The CDR3 is 16 amino acids. The chain's CDR3 is CASSLQGASGLNEQFF. The CDR3 nucleotides are TGTGCCAGCAGTCTCCAGGGGGCTAGCGGGTTAAATGAGCAGTTCTTC.

This clonotype was counted a few times. CDR3 in DNA: TGTGCCAGCGGGGATTCCGGGACTAGCGGAAGATACACCGGGGAGCTGTTTTTT. Translated: CASGDSGTSGRYTGELFF. The V gene is TRBV6-2 or TRBV6-3, the J gene TRBJ2-2, with TRBD2 identical over 11 bases. V gave up 8 bases and J gave up 3 bases; unmatched junction bases: 14. The CDR3 sequence is 18 residues long. Germline CDR1 MNHEY, CDR2 SVGEGT.

A few counts support this clonotype. The V call is TRBV6-6, the J call TRBJ1-5, with 11 nucleotides matching TRBD1. The length of the CDR3 is 17 residues. Per germline, CDR1 MNHNY and CDR2 SVGAGI (reference sequence). The J segment lost 6 bases and the V segment lost 2 bases, leaving 9 bases of the junction unmatched. The DNA for the CDR3 is TGTGCCAGCAGTTACCGCACCGGGACAGGGGGGCTTCAGCCCCAGCATTTT. Its protein is CASSYRTGTGGLQPQHF.

The J gene is TRBJ2-5, the V gene TRBV20-1; 7 bases line up with TRBD2. The ends lost 5 bases at V and 1 base at J; junction bases unmatched: 7. CDR1 is DFQATT and CDR2 is SNEGSKA in the germline V gene (reference sequence). This CDR3 has 14 amino acids. CDR3 protein: CSAARTSPQETQYF. DNA of the CDR3: TGCAGTGCTGCGAGGACTAGTCCCCAAGAGACCCAGTACTTC.

This clonotype has a handful of counts. V usage is TRBV6-5 and J usage is TRBJ2-7; the match to TRBD1 covers 9 bases. The CDR3 has 17 residues. V trimming: 3 bases; J trimming: 7 bases; junction bases outside the gene matches: 16. Germline lookup yields CDR1 MNHEY and CDR2 SVGAGI. The CDR3: CASSYGTGISEVGEQYF. The CDR3 DNA follows: TGTGCCAGCAGTTATGGGACAGGGATATCCGAGGTCGGAGAGCAGTACTTC.

This clonotype was seen only a few times. The chain couples TRBV7-4 to TRBJ2-1, with 7 nucleotides matching TRBD2. After removal of 11 bases from V and 9 bases from J, the junction contained 1 base not matched to a gene. This CDR3 has 9 amino acids. Germline CDR1 is SGHVT and CDR2 is SQSDAQ. The CDR3 spells CAWGGEQFF. CDR3 bases: TGTGCCTGGGGGGGTGAGCAGTTCTTC.